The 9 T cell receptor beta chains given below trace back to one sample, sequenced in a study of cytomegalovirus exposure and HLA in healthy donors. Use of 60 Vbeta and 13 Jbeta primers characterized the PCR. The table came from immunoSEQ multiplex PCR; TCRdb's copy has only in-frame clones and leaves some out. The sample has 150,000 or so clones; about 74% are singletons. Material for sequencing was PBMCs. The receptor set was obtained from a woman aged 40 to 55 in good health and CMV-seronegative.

The CDR3 nucleotides read TGTGCCAGCACCCCGCGGGGCAGCACAGATACGCAGTATTTT. It codes for CASTPRGSTDTQYF. The rearrangement uses TRBV7-6 and TRBJ2-3, with D maybe TRBD2 (6 bases). V lost 7 bases and J 0 bases, leaving 11 bases between the germline ends. This CDR3 region has 14 residues. The germline V gene has CDR1 SGHVS and CDR2 FNYEAQ.

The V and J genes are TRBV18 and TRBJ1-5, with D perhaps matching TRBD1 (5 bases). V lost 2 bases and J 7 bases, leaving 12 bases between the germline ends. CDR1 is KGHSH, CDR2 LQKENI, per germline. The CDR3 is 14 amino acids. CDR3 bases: TGTGCCAGCTCACCAAGACAGTATAACCAGCCCCAGCATTTT. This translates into CASSPRQYNQPQHF.

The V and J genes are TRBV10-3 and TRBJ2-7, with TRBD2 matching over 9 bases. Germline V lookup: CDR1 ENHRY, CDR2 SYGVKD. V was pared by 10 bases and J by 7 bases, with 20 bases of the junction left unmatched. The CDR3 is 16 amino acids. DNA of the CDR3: TGTGCCACCCAGGGGGGTGCGAGCGGGGGGTTTTTGGAGCAGTACTTC. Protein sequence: CATQGGASGGFLEQYF.

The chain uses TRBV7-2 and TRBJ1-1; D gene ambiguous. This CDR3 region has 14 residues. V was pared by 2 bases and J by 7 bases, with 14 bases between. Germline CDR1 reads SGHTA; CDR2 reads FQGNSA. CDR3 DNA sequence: TGTGCCAGCAGCTTACGGCAGCGGCTAGGTGAAGCTTTCTTT. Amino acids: CASSLRQRLGEAFF.

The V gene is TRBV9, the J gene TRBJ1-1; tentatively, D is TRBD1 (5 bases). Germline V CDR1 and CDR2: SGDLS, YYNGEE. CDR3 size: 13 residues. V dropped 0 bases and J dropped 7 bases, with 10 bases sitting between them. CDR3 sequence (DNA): TGTGCCAGCAGCGTAGATGTTCAGGGTGAAGCTTTCTTT. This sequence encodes CASSVDVQGEAFF.

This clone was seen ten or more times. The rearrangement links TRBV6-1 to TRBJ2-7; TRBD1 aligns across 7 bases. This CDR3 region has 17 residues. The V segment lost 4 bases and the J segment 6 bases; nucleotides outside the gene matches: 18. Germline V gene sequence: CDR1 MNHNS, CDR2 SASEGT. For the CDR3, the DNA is TGTGCCAGCAGTGTTGGGCGAACCGGGACAGTACTATCCGAGCAGTACTTC. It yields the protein CASSVGRTGTVLSEQYF.

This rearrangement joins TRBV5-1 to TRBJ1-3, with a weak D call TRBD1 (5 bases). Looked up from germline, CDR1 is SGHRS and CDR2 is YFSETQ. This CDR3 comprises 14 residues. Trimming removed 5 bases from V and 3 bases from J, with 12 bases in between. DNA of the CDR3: TGCGCCAGCAGAGGGGCCGTGGGTGGAAACACCATATATTTT. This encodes CASRGAVGGNTIYF.

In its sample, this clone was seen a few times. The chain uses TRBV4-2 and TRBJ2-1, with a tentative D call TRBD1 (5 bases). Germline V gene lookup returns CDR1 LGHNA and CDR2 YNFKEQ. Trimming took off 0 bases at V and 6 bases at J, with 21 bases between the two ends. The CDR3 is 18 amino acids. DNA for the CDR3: TGTGCCAGCAGCCAAGACTCGACAGCGAACTCTCCGGGCAATGAGCAGTTCTTC. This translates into CASSQDSTANSPGNEQFF.

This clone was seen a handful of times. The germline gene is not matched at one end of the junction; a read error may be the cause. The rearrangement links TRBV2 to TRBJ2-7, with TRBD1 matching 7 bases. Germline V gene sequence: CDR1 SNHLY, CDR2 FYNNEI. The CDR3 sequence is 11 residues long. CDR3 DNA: TGTGCCAGCAGAGCCGGGACAGCCACGGACTTC. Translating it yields CASRAGTATDF.